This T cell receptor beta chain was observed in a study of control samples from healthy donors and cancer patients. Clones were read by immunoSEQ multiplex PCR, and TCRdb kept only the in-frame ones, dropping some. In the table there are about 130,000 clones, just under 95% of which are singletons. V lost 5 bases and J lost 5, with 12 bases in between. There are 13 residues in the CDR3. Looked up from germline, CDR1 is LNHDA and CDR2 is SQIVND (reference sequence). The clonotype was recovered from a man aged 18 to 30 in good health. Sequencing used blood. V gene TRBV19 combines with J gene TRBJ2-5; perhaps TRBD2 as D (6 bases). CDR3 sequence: CASSSGGLETQYF. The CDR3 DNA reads TGTGCCAGTAGTTCCGGGGGATTGGAGACCCAGTACTTC. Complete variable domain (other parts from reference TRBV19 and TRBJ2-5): DGGITQSPKYLFRKEGQNVTLSCEQNLNHDAMYWYRQDPGQGLRLIYYSQIVNDFQKGDIAEGYSVSREKKESFPLTVTSAQKNPTAFYLCASSSGGLETQYFGPGTRLLVL.